The entry below gives a single T cell receptor beta chain sequence along with its context. This entry belongs to a study of shared clonotypes between healthy human individuals. V was clipped by 3 bases and J by 5 bases, with 15 bases between them. The CDR3 extends over 15 amino acids. In germline, CDR1 is SGHRS, CDR2 YFSETQ. TCRdb keeps only in-frame clones here, not all; method: immunoSEQ multiplex PCR. The sample includes roughly 680,000 clones, about two thirds seen only once; the top ten take about 1.7%. The sequenced material came from memory CD4+ T cells sorted from blood. Noted subset: CD45RA-negative fraction. The receptor's source is a woman in her twenties or thirties in good health. The chain recombines TRBV5-1 with TRBJ2-1, with TRBD1 as a possible D gene (6 bases). The CDR3 reads CASSYEAGVHNEQFF. In nucleotides, the CDR3 is TGCGCCAGCAGCTATGAGGCAGGGGTCCACAATGAGCAGTTCTTC.